This paragraph reports one TCR beta chain. As yet, its antigen is unknown. Under the ViraFEST assay, PBMC were stimulated with viral peptide pools so that antigen-specific CD4+ T cells expanded. Sequencing was performed afterwards. Subsequent to about 10 days of culture, CD4+ T cells were isolated. Clones were sequenced by immunoSEQ multiplex PCR, and TCRdb holds only the in-frame ones, with some missing. The sample shows 25,000 to 35,000 clones, 55% to 75% of them seen only once. This sample stems from a study of vaccination effects on CD4 cells after COVID-19. Specimen: CD4+ T cells from PBMCs cultured with HCoV-229E spike peptides, collected before COVID-19 vaccination. This TCR was sampled from a human donor who received a COVID-19 vaccine.

The CDR3 DNA reads as TGTGCCAGTACTTCGCTGACAGGGGGCAGGACAGGCTACACCTTC. Translated, it gives CASTSLTGGRTGYTF. The genes are TRBV19 and TRBJ1-2, with 10 bases fitting TRBD1. The J segment lost 8 bases and the V segment lost 7 bases, leaving 13 bases of the junction unmatched. Germline CDR1 is LNHDA and CDR2 is SQIVND (reference sequence). This CDR3 contains 15 residues.